This T cell receptor beta chain came from a study of early T cells in non-severe SARS-CoV-2 infection. Across the whole study: The authors sequenced bulk RNA from unsorted whole blood, leaving chains unpaired.

The TCR library protocol attached unique molecular identifiers to the individual cDNA molecules. TCRdb reprocessed the 5' RACE reads via MiXCR and lists one record per CDR3 protein. The table records tens of thousands of distinct CDR3 sequences, around a tenth of them present only once. Study-level results: VDJdb-based annotation leaned toward anti-spike CD8 responses and missed private and CD4 specificities.

CDR1 SGHTA and CDR2 FQGNSA come from the germline V gene. This CDR3 has 15 residues. V lost 0 bases to trimming and J lost 4 bases, with 12 bases between them. This clonotype was observed at least ten times. Antigen unknown. V is TRBV7-2 and J is TRBJ2-5, with D uncertain. Sequenced here: whole blood, sampled at baseline. This receptor was identified in an adult who was a healthcare worker with PCR-confirmed SARS-CoV-2 infection or an uninfected control (not recorded which). The CDR3 DNA reads TGTGCCAGCAGCTTAGCTGCTAGGTCGGGAGAGACCCAGTACTTC. It yields the protein CASSLAARSGETQYF.